This T cell receptor beta chain originates from a study of blood T cell repertoires in COVID-19. The data were produced by immunoSEQ multiplex PCR, yet TCRdb's version contains in-frame clones alone and is incomplete. This table holds roughly 160,000 clones, approximately 88% found once. Trimming took 3 bases from V and 7 from J, leaving 12 bases between them. CDR1 and CDR2 from the germline V gene are MDHEN and SYDVKM. The CDR3 runs 13 residues. V and J are TRBV28 and TRBJ1-2, with D unclear. The sample taken for sequencing was PBMCs or T cells enriched from blood (not recorded which). The TCR originated in a woman aged 60-75 years who had recovered from COVID-19. CDR3 sequence: CASSLAEGGGYTF. DNA for the CDR3: TGTGCCAGCAGTTTGGCGGAAGGAGGTGGCTACACCTTC.